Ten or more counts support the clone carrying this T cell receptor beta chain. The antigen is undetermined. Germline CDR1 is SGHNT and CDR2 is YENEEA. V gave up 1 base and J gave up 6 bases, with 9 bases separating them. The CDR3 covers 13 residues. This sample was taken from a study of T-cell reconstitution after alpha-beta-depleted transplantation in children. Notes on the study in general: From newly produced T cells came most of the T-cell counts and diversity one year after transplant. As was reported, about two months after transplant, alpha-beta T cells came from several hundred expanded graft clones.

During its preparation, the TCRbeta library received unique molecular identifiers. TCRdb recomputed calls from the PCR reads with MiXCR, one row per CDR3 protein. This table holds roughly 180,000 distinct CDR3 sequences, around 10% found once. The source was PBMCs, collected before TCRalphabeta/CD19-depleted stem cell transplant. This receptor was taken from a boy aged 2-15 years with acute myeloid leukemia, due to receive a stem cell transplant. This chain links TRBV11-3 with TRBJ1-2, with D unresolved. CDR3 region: CASSLGLTDGYTF. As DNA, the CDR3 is TGTGCCAGCAGCTTAGGTCTCACGGATGGCTACACCTTC.